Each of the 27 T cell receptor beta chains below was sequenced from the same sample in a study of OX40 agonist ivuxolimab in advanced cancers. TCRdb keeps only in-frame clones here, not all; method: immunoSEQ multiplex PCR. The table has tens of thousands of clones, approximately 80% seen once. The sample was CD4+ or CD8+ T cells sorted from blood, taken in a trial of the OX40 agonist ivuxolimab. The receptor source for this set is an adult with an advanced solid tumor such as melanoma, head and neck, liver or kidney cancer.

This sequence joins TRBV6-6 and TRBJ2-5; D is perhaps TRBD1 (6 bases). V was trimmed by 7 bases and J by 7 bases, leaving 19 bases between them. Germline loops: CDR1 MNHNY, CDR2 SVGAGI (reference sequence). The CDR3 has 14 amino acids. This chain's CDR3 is CASTIRGPTGTQYF. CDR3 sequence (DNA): TGTGCCAGCACCATTCGCGGGCCGACAGGGACCCAGTACTTC.

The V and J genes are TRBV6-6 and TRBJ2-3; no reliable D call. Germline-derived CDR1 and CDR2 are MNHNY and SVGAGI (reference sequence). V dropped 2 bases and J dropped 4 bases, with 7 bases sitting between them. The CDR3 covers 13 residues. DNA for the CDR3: TGTGCCAGCAGTTACCAAAAATCAGATACGCAGTATTTT. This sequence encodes CASSYQKSDTQYF.

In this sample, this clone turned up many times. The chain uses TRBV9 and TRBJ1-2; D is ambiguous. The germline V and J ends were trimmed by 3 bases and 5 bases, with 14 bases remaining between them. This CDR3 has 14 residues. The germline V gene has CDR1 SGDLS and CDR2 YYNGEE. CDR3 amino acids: CASSAGPGGYGYTF. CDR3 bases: TGTGCCAGCAGCGCCGGTCCGGGAGGGTATGGCTACACCTTC. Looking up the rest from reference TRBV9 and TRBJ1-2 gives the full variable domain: DSGVTQTPKHLITATGQRVTLRCSPRSGDLSVYWYQQSLDQGLQFLIQYYNGEERAKGNILERFSAQQFPDLHSELNLSSLELGDSALYFCASSAGPGGYGYTFGSGTRLTVV.

The DNA for the CDR3 is TGTGCCAGCAGCAGGACTAGTTACGAGCAGTACTTC. Translated, it gives CASSRTSYEQYF. V gene TRBV7-8 combines with J gene TRBJ2-7; 7 bases map to TRBD2. V lost 5 bases, J lost 4 bases, and 2 bases stayed unmatched. The CDR3 runs to 12 residues. Germline CDR1 and CDR2: SGHVS and FQNEAQ.

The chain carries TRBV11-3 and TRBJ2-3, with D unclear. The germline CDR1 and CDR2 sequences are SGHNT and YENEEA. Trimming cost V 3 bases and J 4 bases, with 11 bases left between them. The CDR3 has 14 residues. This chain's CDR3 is CASSFLGPPDTQYF. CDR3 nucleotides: TGTGCCAGCAGCTTTCTTGGCCCCCCAGATACGCAGTATTTT.

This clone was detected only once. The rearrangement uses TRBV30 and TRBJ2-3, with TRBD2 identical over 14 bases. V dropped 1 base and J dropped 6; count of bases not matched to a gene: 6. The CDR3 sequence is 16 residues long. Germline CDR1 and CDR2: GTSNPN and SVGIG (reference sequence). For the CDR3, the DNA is TGTGCCTGGAGTGAAGGGACTAGCGGGAGTATTGATACGCAGTATTTT. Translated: CAWSEGTSGSIDTQYF.

The CDR3 DNA reads as TGTGCCTTCTCGGAAGGACTAGCAGGCGATACGCAGTATTTT. Protein: CAFSEGLAGDTQYF. This chain links TRBV30 with TRBJ2-3, with 8 bases aligning to TRBD2. CDR3 length equals 14 residues. CDR1 and CDR2 (germline): GTSNPN, SVGIG (reference sequence). The J segment lost 6 bases and the V segment lost 7 bases, leaving 12 bases of the junction unmatched. Full variable domain (remainder filled in from reference TRBV30 and TRBJ2-3): SQTIHQWPATLVQPVGSPLSLECTVEGTSNPNLYWYRQAAGRGLQLLFYSVGIGQISSEVPQNLSASRPQDRQFILSSKKLLLSDSGFYLCAFSEGLAGDTQYFGPGTRLTVL.

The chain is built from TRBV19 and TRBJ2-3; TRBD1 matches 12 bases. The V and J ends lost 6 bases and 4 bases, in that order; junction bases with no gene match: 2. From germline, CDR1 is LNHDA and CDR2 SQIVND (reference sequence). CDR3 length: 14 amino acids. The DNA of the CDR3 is TGTGCCAGTAGGGGGACAGGGGGCGCAGATACGCAGTATTTT. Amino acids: CASRGTGGADTQYF. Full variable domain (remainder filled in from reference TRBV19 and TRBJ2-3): DGGITQSPKYLFRKEGQNVTLSCEQNLNHDAMYWYRQDPGQGLRLIYYSQIVNDFQKGDIAEGYSVSREKKESFPLTVTSAQKNPTAFYLCASRGTGGADTQYFGPGTRLTVL.

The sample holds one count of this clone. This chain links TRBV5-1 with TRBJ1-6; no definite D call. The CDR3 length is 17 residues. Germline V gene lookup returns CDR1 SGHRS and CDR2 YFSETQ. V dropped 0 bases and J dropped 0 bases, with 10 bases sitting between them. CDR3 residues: CASSLVSVSSYNSPLHF. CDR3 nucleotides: TGCGCCAGCAGCTTGGTATCGGTGAGCTCCTATAATTCACCCCTCCACTTT.

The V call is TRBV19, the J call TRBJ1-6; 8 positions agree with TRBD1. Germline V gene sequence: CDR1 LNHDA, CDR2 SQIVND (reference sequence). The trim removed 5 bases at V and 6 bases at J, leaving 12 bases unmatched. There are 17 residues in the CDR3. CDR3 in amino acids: CASSAYPRGLGNSPLHF. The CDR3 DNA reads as TGTGCCAGTAGTGCCTACCCCAGGGGGCTTGGTAATTCACCCCTCCACTTT. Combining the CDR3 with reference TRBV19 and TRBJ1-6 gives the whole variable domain DGGITQSPKYLFRKEGQNVTLSCEQNLNHDAMYWYRQDPGQGLRLIYYSQIVNDFQKGDIAEGYSVSREKKESFPLTVTSAQKNPTAFYLCASSAYPRGLGNSPLHFGNGTRLTVT.

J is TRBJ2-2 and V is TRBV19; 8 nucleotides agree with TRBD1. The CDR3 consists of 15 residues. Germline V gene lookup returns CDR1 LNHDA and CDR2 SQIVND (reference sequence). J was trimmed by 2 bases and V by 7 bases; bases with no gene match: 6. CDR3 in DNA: TGTGCCAGTACCATTGACAGGGGAAACACCGGGGAGCTGTTTTTT. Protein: CASTIDRGNTGELFF. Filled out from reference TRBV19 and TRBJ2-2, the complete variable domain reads DGGITQSPKYLFRKEGQNVTLSCEQNLNHDAMYWYRQDPGQGLRLIYYSQIVNDFQKGDIAEGYSVSREKKESFPLTVTSAQKNPTAFYLCASTIDRGNTGELFFGEGSRLTVL.

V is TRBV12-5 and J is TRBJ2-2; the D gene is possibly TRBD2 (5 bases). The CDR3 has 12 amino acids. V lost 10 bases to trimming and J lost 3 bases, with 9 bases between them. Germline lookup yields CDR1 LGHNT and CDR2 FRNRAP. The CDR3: CATGLDTGELFF. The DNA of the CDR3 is TGTGCTACAGGACTGGACACCGGGGAGCTGTTTTTT.

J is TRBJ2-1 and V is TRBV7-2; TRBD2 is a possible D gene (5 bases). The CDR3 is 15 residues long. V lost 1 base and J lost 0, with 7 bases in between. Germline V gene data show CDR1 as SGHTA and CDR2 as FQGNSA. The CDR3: CASSLERSSYNEQFF. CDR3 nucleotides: TGTGCCAGCAGCTTAGAGCGGAGCTCCTACAATGAGCAGTTCTTC. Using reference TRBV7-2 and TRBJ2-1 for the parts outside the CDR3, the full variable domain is GAGVSQSPSNKVTEKGKDVELRCDPISGHTALYWYRQSLGQGLEFLIYFQGNSAPDKSGLPSDRFSAERTGGSVSTLTIQRTQQEDSAVYLCASSLERSSYNEQFFGPGTRLTVL.

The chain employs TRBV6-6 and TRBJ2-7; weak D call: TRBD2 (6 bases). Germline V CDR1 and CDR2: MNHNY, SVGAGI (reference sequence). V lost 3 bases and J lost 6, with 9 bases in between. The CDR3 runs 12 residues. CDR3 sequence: CASSYRRGEQYF. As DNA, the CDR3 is TGTGCCAGCAGTTATCGGAGGGGCGAGCAGTACTTC.

The CDR3 spells CASSRDSSGNTIYF. DNA of the CDR3: TGTGCCAGCTCACGTGACAGCTCTGGAAACACCATATATTTT. The chain employs TRBV18 and TRBJ1-3; D may be TRBD1 (5 bases). Trimming removed 4 bases at V and 0 bases at J, with 7 bases between. The CDR3 consists of 14 residues. CDR1 is KGHSH, CDR2 LQKENI, per germline.

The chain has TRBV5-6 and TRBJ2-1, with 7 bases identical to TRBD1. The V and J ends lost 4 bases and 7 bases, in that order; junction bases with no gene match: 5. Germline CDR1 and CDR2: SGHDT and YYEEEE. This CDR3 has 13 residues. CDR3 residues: CASSTGQRNEQFF. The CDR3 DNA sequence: TGTGCCAGCAGCACGGGACAGAGAAATGAGCAGTTCTTC.

The chain's CDR3 is CASSEVGGLGNQPQHF. Written as DNA, the CDR3 is TGTGCCAGCAGTGAAGTGGGGGGCCTTGGCAATCAGCCCCAGCATTTT. The genes are TRBV6-1 and TRBJ1-5, with D possibly TRBD1 on 6 matching bases. This CDR3 has 16 amino acids. V was cut by 1 base and J by 2 bases, with 12 bases left in between. Germline V gene sequence: CDR1 MNHNS, CDR2 SASEGT.

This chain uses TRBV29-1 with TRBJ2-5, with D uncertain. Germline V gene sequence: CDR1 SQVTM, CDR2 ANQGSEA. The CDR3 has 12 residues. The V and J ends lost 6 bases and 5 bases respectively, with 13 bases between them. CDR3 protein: CSVLDRWETQYF. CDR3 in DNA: TGCAGCGTCCTGGACCGTTGGGAGACCCAGTACTTC.

Written as DNA, the CDR3 is TGTGCCAGTATTCTTGGTCCCAATCAGCCCCAGCATTTT. Amino acids: CASILGPNQPQHF. The rearrangement links TRBV19 to TRBJ1-5, with no clear D. V was trimmed by 7 bases and J by 3 bases, leaving 10 bases between them. CDR3 length: 13 residues. CDR1 is LNHDA, CDR2 SQIVND, per germline (reference sequence).

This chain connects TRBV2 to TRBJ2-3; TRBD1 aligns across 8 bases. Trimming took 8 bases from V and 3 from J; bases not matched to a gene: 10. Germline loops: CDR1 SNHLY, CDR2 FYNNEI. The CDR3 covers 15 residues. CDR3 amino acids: CASRRQGSGTDTQYF. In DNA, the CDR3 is TGTGCCAGCCGACGACAGGGGAGTGGAACAGATACGCAGTATTTT.

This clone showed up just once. The CDR3 protein is CASSQGTGYYGYTF. DNA for the CDR3: TGTGCCAGCAGCCAAGGGACGGGATACTATGGCTACACCTTC. The rearrangement links TRBV14 to TRBJ1-2; D unclear. Trimming removed 1 base from V and 3 bases from J, with 9 bases in between. CDR3 length: 14 residues. CDR1 and CDR2 (germline): SGHDN, FVKESK.

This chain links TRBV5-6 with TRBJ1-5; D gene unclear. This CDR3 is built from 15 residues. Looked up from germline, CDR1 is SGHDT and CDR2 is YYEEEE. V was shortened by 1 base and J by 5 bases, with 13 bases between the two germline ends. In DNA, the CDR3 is TGTGCCAGCAGCTTGTGGATAGAGAGGGATCAGCCCCAGCATTTT. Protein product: CASSLWIERDQPQHF.

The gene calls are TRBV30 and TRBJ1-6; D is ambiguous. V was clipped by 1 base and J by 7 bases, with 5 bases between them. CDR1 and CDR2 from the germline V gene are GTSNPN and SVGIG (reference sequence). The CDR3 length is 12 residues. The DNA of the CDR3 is TGTGCCTGGAGTGACACAAATTCACCCCTCCACTTT. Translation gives CAWSDTNSPLHF.

CDR3 sequence reads: CASSPWFTGERANTEAFF. As DNA, the CDR3 is TGTGCCAGCTCACCATGGTTTACAGGGGAGAGGGCGAACACTGAAGCTTTCTTT. V is TRBV18 and J is TRBJ1-1, with 7 bases aligning to TRBD1. This CDR3 region has 18 residues. Germline V gene lookup returns CDR1 KGHSH and CDR2 LQKENI. After removal of 2 bases from V and 1 base from J, the junction contained 13 bases not matched to a gene.

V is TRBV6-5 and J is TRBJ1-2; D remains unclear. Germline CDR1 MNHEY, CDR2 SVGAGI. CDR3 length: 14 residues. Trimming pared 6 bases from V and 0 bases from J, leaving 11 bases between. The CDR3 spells CASSLDGTNYGYTF. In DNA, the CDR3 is TGTGCCAGCAGCCTGGACGGCACTAACTATGGCTACACCTTC.

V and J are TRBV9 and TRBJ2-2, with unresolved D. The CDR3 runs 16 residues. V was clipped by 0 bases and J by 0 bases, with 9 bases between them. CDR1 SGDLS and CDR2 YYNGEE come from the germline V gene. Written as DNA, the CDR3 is TGTGCCAGCAGCGTAGGCCCAGCTTCGAACACCGGGGAGCTGTTTTTT. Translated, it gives CASSVGPASNTGELFF. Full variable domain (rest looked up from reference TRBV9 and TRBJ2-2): DSGVTQTPKHLITATGQRVTLRCSPRSGDLSVYWYQQSLDQGLQFLIQYYNGEERAKGNILERFSAQQFPDLHSELNLSSLELGDSALYFCASSVGPASNTGELFFGEGSRLTVL.

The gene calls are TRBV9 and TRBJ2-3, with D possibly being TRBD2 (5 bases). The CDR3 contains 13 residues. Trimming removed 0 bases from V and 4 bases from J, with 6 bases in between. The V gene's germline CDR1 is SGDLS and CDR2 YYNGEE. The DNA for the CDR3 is TGTGCCAGCAGCGTAGCTAGCCCAGATACGCAGTATTTT. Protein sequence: CASSVASPDTQYF. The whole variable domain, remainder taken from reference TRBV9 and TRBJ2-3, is DSGVTQTPKHLITATGQRVTLRCSPRSGDLSVYWYQQSLDQGLQFLIQYYNGEERAKGNILERFSAQQFPDLHSELNLSSLELGDSALYFCASSVASPDTQYFGPGTRLTVL.